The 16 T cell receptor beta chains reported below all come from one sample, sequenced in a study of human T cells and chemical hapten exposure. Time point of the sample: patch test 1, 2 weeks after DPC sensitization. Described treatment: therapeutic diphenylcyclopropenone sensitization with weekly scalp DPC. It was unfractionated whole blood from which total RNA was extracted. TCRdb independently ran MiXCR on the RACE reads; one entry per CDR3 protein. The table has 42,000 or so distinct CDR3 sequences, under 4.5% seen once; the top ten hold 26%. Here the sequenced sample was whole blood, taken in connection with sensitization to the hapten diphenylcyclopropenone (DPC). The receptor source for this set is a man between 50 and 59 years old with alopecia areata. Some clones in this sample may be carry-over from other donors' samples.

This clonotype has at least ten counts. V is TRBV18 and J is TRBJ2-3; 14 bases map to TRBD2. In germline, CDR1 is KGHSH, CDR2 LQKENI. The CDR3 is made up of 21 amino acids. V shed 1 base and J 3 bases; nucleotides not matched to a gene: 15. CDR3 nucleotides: TGTGCCAGCTCACCACTCGCGGGCGGACTAGCGGGAGGAGGTAGGACAGATACGCAGTATTTT. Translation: CASSPLAGGLAGGGRTDTQYF.

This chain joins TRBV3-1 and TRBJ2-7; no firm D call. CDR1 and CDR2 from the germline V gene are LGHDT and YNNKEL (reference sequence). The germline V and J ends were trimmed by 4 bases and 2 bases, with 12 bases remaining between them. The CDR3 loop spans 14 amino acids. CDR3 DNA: TGTGCCAGCAGCCCCCGGACGGTTACCTACGAGCAGTACTTC. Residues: CASSPRTVTYEQYF.

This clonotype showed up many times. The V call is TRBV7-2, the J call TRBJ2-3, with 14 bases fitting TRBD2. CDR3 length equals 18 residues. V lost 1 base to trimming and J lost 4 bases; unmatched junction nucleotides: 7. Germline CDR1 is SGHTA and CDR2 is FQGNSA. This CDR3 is CASSLVGTSGSSADTQYF. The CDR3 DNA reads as TGTGCCAGCAGCTTAGTTGGGACTAGCGGGAGTAGCGCAGATACGCAGTATTTT.

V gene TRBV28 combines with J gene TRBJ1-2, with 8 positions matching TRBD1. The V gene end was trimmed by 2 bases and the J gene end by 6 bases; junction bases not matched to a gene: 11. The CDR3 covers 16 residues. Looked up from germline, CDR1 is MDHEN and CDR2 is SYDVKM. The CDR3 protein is CASSLPSLTGEDGYTF. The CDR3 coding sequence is TGTGCCAGCAGTTTACCCTCCCTGACAGGGGAAGATGGCTACACCTTC.

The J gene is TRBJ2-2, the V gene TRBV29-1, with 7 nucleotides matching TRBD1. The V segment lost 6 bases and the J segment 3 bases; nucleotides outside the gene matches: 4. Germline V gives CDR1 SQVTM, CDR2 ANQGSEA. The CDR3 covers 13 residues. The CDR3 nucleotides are TGCAGCGTGGCCGGGACAGACACCGGGGAGCTGTTTTTT. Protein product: CSVAGTDTGELFF.

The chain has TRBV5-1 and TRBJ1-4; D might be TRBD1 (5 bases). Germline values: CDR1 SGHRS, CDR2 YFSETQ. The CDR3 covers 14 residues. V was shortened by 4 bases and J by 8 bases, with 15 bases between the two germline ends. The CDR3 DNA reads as TGCGCCAGCAGCGTACAGGTTCGGGAAGAAAAACTGTTTTTT. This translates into CASSVQVREEKLFF.

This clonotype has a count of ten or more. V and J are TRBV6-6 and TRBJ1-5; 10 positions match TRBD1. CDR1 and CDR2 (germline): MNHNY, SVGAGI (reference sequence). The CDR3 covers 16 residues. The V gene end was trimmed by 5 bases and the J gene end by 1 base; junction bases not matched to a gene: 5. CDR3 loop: CASSTDRGISNQPQHF. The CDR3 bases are TGTGCCAGCAGTACGGACAGGGGGATAAGCAATCAGCCCCAGCATTTT.

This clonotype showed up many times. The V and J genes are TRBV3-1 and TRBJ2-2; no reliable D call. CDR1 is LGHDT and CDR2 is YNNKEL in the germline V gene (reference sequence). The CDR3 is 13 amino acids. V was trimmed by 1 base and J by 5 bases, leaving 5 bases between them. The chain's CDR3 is CASSQVGTGELFF. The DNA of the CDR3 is TGTGCCAGCAGCCAAGTAGGGACCGGGGAGCTGTTTTTT.

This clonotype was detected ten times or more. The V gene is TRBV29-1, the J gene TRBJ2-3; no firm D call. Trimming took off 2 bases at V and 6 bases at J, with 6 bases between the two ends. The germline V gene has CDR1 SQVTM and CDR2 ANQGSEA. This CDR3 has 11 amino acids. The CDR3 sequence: CSVEMGDTQYF. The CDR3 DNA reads TGCAGCGTTGAAATGGGGGATACGCAGTATTTT.

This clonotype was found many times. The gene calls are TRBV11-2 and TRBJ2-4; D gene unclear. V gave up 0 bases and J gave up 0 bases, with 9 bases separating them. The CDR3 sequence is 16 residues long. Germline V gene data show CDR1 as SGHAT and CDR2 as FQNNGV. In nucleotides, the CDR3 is TGTGCCAGCAGCTTAGATCTTATCCTAGCCAAAAACATTCAGTACTTC. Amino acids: CASSLDLILAKNIQYF.

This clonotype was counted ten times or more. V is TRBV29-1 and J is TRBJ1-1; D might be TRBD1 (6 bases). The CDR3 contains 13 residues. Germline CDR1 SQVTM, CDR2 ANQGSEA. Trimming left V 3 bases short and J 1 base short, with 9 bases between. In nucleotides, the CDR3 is TGCAGCGTTGACCCACAGGGGAACACTGAAGCTTTCTTT. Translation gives CSVDPQGNTEAFF.

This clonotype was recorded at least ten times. CDR3 in amino acids: CASSQVLPGGWANEQFF. The CDR3 DNA follows: TGCGCCAGCAGCCAAGTGTTACCGGGAGGGTGGGCGAATGAGCAGTTCTTC. The V call is TRBV4-3, the J call TRBJ2-1; 8 positions agree with TRBD2. CDR1 and CDR2 (germline): LGHNA, YSLEER. CDR3 length: 17 amino acids. The V and J ends lost 1 base and 7 bases, in that order; junction bases with no gene match: 12.

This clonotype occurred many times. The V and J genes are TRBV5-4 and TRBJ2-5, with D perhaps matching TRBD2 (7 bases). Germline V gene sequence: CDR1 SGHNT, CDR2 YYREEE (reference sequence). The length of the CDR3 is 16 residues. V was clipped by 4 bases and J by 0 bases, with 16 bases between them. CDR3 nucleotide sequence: TGTGCCAGCAGCGGCGGGGGACAAGCGTACCAAGAGACCCAGTACTTC. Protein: CASSGGGQAYQETQYF. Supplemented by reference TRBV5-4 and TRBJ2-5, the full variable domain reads ETGVTQSPTHLIKTRGQQVTLRCSSQSGHNTVSWYQQALGQGPQFIFQYYREEENGRGNFPPRFSGLQFPNYSSELNVNALELDDSALYLCASSGGGQAYQETQYFGPGTRLLVL.

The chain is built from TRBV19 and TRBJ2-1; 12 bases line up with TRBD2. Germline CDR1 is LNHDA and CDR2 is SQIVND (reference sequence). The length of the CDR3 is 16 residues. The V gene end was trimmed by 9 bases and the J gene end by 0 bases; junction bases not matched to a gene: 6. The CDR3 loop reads CASRTSGASSYNEQFF. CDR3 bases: TGTGCCAGCCGGACTAGCGGGGCTAGCTCCTACAATGAGCAGTTCTTC.

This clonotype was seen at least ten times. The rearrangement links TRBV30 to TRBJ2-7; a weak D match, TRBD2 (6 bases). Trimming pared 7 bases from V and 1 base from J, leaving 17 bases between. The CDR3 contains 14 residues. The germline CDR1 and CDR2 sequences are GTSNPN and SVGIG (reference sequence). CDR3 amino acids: CAYGGRKNSYEQYF. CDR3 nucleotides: TGTGCCTACGGGGGTAGGAAGAATTCCTACGAGCAGTACTTC.

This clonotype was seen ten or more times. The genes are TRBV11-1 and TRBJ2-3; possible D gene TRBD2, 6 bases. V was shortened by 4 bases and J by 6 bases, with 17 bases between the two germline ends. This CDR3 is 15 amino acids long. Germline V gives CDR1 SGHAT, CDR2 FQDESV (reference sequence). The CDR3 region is CASSWSGVNWDTQYF. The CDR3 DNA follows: TGTGCCAGCAGCTGGTCGGGAGTAAACTGGGATACGCAGTATTTT.